The 21 T cell receptor beta chains below all came from one sample that was sequenced in a study of blood T cell repertoires in COVID-19. Measured with immunoSEQ multiplex PCR; TCRdb has only the in-frame clones, and not every one. The sample lists 300,000 to 350,000 clones, about nine tenths occurring once. The sequenced sample was PBMCs or T cells enriched from blood (not recorded which). The receptors stem from a woman in her twenties or thirties who had recovered from COVID-19.

CDR3 DNA: TGTGCCAGCAATCCCGGGACAGGGGTCTCCGACGGCTACACCTTC. This translates into CASNPGTGVSDGYTF. The chain is built from TRBV5-6 and TRBJ1-2; TRBD1 aligns across 10 bases. This CDR3 is 15 amino acids long. Trimming removed 6 bases from V and 8 bases from J; junction bases left unmatched: 13. CDR1 and CDR2 (germline): SGHDT, YYEEEE.

For the CDR3, the DNA is TGTGCCAGCAGCAGACGGGGACAGGGAATAAGTGACGTTATTGTGAACACTGAAGCTTTCTTT. This gives the protein CASSRRGQGISDVIVNTEAFF. The chain combines TRBV21-1 with TRBJ1-1; the table names TRBD1, a call not compared with the DNA. TRBV21-1 is a listed pseudogene. The CDR3 covers 21 residues.

J is TRBJ1-3 and V is TRBV4-1; 9 bases are shared with TRBD1. V trimming: 3 bases; J trimming: 4 bases; junction bases outside the gene matches: 4. This CDR3 comprises 15 residues. Germline lookup yields CDR1 MGHRA and CDR2 YSYEKL. The CDR3 loop reads CASSQTGGIGNTIYF. CDR3 in DNA: TGCGCCAGCAGCCAGACAGGGGGGATCGGAAACACCATATATTTT.

The rearrangement joins TRBV3-1 (or the pseudogene TRBV3-2) to TRBJ2-3; TRBD2 agrees at 10 bases. Germline CDR1 LGHDT, CDR2 YNNKEL (reference sequence). V lost 3 bases to trimming and J lost 2 bases; unmatched junction nucleotides: 5. The CDR3 has 16 amino acids. CDR3 coding DNA: TGTGCCAGCAGCCATAGGACTAGCGGTATCACAGATACGCAGTATTTT. Translation gives CASSHRTSGITDTQYF.

The CDR3 here is CASRWGQGISEQFF. DNA for the CDR3: TGTGCCAGCAGGTGGGGACAGGGGATTAGTGAGCAGTTCTTC. The J gene is TRBJ2-1, the V gene TRBV27; TRBD1 matches 10 bases. V gave up 6 bases and J gave up 9 bases; unmatched junction bases: 8. This CDR3 has 14 residues. Per the germline V gene, CDR1 is MNHEY and CDR2 is SMNVEV (reference sequence).

The rearrangement links TRBV7-2 to TRBJ2-7; 14 bases are shared with TRBD2. Trimming removed 6 bases from V and 3 bases from J; junction bases left unmatched: 13. The CDR3 is 18 amino acids. The germline CDR1 and CDR2 sequences are SGHTA and FQGNSA. The CDR3 sequence is CASSPPPGTSGRFYEQYF. The CDR3 DNA reads TGTGCCAGCAGTCCGCCTCCCGGGACTAGCGGGAGATTCTACGAGCAGTACTTC.

The rearrangement joins TRBV3-1 (or the pseudogene TRBV3-2) to TRBJ2-5; 9 bases map to TRBD2. The CDR3 extends over 14 amino acids. V was clipped by 3 bases and J by 5 bases; unmatched bases: 4. Germline values: CDR1 LGHDT, CDR2 YNNKEL (reference sequence). This CDR3 reads CASSQTSGLETQYF. DNA for the CDR3: TGTGCCAGCAGCCAGACTAGCGGCCTGGAGACCCAGTACTTC.

This chain connects TRBV7-8 to TRBJ2-3; tentative D call: TRBD2 (6 bases). The CDR3 spans 15 residues. Trimming removed 1 base at V and 3 bases at J, with 11 bases between. The germline V gene has CDR1 SGHVS and CDR2 FQNEAQ. This CDR3 reads CASSLVGGRTDTQYF. DNA for the CDR3: TGTGCCAGCAGCTTAGTCGGGGGTAGGACAGATACGCAGTATTTT.

The rearrangement links TRBV5-5 to TRBJ2-7, with 10 bases fitting TRBD1. The CDR3 contains 16 residues. V was pared by 4 bases and J by 4 bases, with 11 bases of the junction left unmatched. Germline-derived CDR1 and CDR2 are SGHKS and YYEKEE (reference sequence). The CDR3 reads CASSRGQGRSEYEQYF. The CDR3 region has the DNA TGTGCCAGCAGCCGGGGACAGGGGCGCAGTGAATACGAGCAGTACTTC.

The chain is built from TRBV7-2 and TRBJ2-3, with a weak D call TRBD2 (6 bases). The length of the CDR3 is 14 residues. Germline V gives CDR1 SGHTA, CDR2 FQGNSA. With 5 bases removed from V and 2 bases from J, the gap between germline ends came to 11 bases. The chain's CDR3 is CASSVPGATDTQYF. The CDR3, as DNA: TGTGCCAGCAGCGTACCGGGAGCCACAGATACGCAGTATTTT.

The chain combines TRBV9 with TRBJ2-1; 7 bases are shared with TRBD2. CDR1 and CDR2 (germline): SGDLS, YYNGEE. The V gene end was trimmed by 4 bases and the J gene end by 4 bases; junction bases not matched to a gene: 8. This CDR3 region has 15 residues. The CDR3 loop is CASSPSPGGYNEQFF. The CDR3 DNA is TGTGCCAGCAGCCCCTCGCCGGGAGGATACAATGAGCAGTTCTTC.

The V call is TRBV15, the J call TRBJ2-1; the D gene is possibly TRBD2 (6 bases). The V end was cut by 0 bases, the J end by 9 bases, with 18 bases between. The germline V gene encodes CDR1 LNHNV and CDR2 YYDKDF (reference sequence). The CDR3 extends over 16 amino acids. The DNA of the CDR3 is TGTGCCACCAGCAGAGATCGCGGGGCTCCCGAAGGTGAGCAGTTCTTC. Protein: CATSRDRGAPEGEQFF.

Remarks on this clone: The junction and the germline gene differ at one end; a read error may be behind it. This chain links TRBV20-1 with TRBJ2-1; 7 nucleotides line up with TRBD2. CDR3 length: 14 residues. From germline, CDR1 is DFQATT and CDR2 SNEGSKA (reference sequence). The CDR3 nucleotides are TGCAGTGCTAGTCGACTAGCTTCCCACAATGAACAGTTCTTC. It translates to CSASRLASHNEQFF.

The chain joins TRBV4-1 to TRBJ1-1; the match to TRBD1 covers 12 bases. Germline V gene sequence: CDR1 MGHRA, CDR2 YSYEKL. The CDR3 is made up of 19 amino acids. Trimming at V came to 6 bases and at J to 1 base, leaving 15 bases not matched to a gene. For the CDR3, the DNA is TGCGCCAGCAGGCTCGGGACAGGGGGCTTCCGAACCCCGAACACTGAAGCTTTCTTT. Translated, it gives CASRLGTGGFRTPNTEAFF.

The rearrangement uses TRBV18 and TRBJ2-1, with 8 bases that match TRBD2. The CDR3 runs 17 residues. Losses at the gene ends were 0 bases for V and 6 bases for J; bases not matched to a gene: 10. Per the germline V gene, CDR1 is KGHSH and CDR2 is LQKENI. CDR3 DNA sequence: TGTGCCAGCTCACCACCGGGTGGACTAGCTTCCCGCAATGAGCAGTTCTTC. Protein: CASSPPGGLASRNEQFF.

This clone appeared once. The V gene is TRBV15, the J gene TRBJ2-1; a weak D match, TRBD2 (5 bases). Trimming removed 0 bases from V and 5 bases from J, with 8 bases in between. The germline gives CDR1 LNHNV, CDR2 YYDKDF (reference sequence). The CDR3 contains 14 residues. CDR3 loop: CATSREKRHNEQFF. As DNA, the CDR3 is TGTGCCACCAGCAGAGAAAAGCGGCACAATGAGCAGTTCTTC.

In DNA, the CDR3 is TGCGCCAGCAGCTTGACAGAGCCTCCCTACGAGCAGTACTTC. This sequence encodes CASSLTEPPYEQYF. The J gene is TRBJ2-7, the V gene TRBV5-1; D call uncertain. Trimming removed 1 base at V and 2 bases at J, with 10 bases between. There are 14 residues in the CDR3. The germline CDR1 and CDR2 sequences are SGHRS and YFSETQ.

The rearrangement uses TRBV4-1 and TRBJ1-1; TRBD1 aligns across 10 bases. CDR1 is MGHRA, CDR2 YSYEKL, per germline. The CDR3 consists of 16 residues. The J segment lost 7 bases and the V segment lost 3 bases, leaving 11 bases of the junction unmatched. CDR3 sequence reads: CASSHSPGTGEGEAFF. For the CDR3, the DNA is TGCGCCAGCAGCCATAGCCCCGGGACAGGGGAGGGTGAAGCTTTCTTT.

This chain uses TRBV2 with TRBJ2-7, with D possibly matching TRBD1 (5 bases). Trimming shortened V by 4 bases and J by 5 bases, and 15 bases separated the two germline ends. The germline gives CDR1 SNHLY, CDR2 FYNNEI. There are 14 residues in the CDR3. CDR3 nucleotide sequence: TGTGCCAGCAGTGTGGTTCAGGGATTTGACGAGCAGTACTTC. This encodes CASSVVQGFDEQYF.

The V call is TRBV6-5, the J call TRBJ1-4, with 8 bases fitting TRBD1. The germline V gene encodes CDR1 MNHEY and CDR2 SVGAGI. This CDR3 spans 14 amino acids. The V gene end was trimmed by 5 bases and the J gene end by 6 bases; junction bases not matched to a gene: 5. The CDR3 protein is CASSPRGRDEKLFF. In DNA form, the CDR3 reads TGTGCCAGCAGTCCCAGGGGGCGCGATGAAAAACTGTTTTTT.

V usage is TRBV6-5 and J usage is TRBJ1-3; D is unclear. From germline, CDR1 is MNHEY and CDR2 SVGAGI. Trimming stripped 0 bases from V and 0 bases from J, with 9 bases between. The CDR3 runs to 16 residues. The CDR3 loop is CASSYSAFPSGNTIYF. CDR3 bases: TGTGCCAGCAGTTACTCGGCCTTTCCCTCTGGAAACACCATATATTTT.